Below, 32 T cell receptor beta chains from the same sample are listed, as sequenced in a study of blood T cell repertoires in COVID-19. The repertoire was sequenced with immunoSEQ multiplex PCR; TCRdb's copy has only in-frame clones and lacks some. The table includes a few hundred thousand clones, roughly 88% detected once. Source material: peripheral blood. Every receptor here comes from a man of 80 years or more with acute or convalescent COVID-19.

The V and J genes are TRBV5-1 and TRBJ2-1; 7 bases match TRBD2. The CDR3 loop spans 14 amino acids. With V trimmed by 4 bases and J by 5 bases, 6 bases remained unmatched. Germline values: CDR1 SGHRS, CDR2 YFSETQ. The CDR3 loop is CASSRVGGNNEQFF. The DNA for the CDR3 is TGCGCCAGCAGCAGAGTGGGAGGGAACAATGAGCAGTTCTTC.

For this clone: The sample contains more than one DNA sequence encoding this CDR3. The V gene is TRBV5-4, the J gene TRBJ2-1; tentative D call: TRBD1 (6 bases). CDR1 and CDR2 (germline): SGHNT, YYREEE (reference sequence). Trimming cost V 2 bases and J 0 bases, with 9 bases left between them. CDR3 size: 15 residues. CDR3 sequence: CASSLGGSSYNEQFF. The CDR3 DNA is TGTGCCAGCAGCTTAGGGGGTAGCTCCTACAATGAGCAGTTCTTC.

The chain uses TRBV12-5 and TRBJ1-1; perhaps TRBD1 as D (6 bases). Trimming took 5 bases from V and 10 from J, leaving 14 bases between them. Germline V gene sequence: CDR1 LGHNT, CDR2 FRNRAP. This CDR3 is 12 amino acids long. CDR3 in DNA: TGTGCTAGTGGTGGCTCACAGGGTAGAGCTTTCTTT. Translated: CASGGSQGRAFF.

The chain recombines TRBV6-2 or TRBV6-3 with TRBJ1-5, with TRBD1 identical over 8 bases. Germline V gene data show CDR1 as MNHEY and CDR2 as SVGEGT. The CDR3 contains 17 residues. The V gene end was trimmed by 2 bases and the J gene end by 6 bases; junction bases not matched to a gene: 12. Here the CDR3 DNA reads TGTGCCAGCAGTTACCCTAGCAACAGGGGGGGGAGTCAGCCCCAGCATTTT. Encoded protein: CASSYPSNRGGSQPQHF.

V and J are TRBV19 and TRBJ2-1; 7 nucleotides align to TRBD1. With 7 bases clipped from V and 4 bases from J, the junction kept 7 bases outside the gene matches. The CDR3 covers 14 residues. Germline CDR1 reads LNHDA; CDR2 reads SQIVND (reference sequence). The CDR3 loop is CASNDGTDYNEQFF. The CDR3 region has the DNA TGTGCCAGTAACGATGGGACAGATTACAATGAGCAGTTCTTC.

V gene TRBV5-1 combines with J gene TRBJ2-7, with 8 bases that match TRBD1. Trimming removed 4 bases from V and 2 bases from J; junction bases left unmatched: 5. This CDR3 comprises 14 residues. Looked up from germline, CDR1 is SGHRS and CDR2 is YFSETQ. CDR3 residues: CASSAGQGTYEQYF. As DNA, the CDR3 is TGCGCCAGCAGCGCTGGACAGGGAACCTACGAGCAGTACTTC.

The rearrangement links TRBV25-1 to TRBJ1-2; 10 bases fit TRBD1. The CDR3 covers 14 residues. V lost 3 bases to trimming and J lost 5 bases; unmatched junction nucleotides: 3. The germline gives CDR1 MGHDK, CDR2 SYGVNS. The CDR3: CASSETGGRYGYTF. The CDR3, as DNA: TGTGCCAGCAGTGAGACAGGGGGCAGGTATGGCTACACCTTC.

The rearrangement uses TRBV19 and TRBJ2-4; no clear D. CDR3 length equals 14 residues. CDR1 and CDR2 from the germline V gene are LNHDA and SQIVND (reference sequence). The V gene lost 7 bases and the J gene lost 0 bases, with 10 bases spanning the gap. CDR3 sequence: CASTPDIAKNIQYF. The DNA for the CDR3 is TGTGCCAGTACCCCAGACATAGCCAAAAACATTCAGTACTTC.

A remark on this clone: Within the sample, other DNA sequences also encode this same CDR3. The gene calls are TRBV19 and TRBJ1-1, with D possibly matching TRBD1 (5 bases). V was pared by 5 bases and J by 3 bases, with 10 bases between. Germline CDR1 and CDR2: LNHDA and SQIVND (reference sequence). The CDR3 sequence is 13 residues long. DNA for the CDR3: TGTGCCAGTAGTTCTACGGGGGACACTGAAGCTTTCTTT. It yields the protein CASSSTGDTEAFF.

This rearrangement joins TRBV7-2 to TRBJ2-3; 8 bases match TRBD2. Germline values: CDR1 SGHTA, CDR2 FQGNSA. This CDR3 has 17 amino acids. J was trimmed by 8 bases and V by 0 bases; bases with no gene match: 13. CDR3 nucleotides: TGTGCCAGCAGCTTAGCTCCCCCCAGCGGGGGCTACGTTACGCAGTATTTT. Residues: CASSLAPPSGGYVTQYF.

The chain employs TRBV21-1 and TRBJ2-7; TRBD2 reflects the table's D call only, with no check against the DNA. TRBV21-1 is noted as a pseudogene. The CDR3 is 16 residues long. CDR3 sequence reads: CASSKEAGLPSYEQYF. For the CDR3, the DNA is TGTGCCAGCAGCAAAGAAGCCGGACTACCTTCCTACGAGCAGTACTTC.

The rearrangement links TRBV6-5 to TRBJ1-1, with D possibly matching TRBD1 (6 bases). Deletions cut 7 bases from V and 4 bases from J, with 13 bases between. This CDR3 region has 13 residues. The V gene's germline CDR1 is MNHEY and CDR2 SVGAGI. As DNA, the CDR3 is TGTGCCAGCATTACAGGGAGGGGCACTGAAGCTTTCTTT. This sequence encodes CASITGRGTEAFF.

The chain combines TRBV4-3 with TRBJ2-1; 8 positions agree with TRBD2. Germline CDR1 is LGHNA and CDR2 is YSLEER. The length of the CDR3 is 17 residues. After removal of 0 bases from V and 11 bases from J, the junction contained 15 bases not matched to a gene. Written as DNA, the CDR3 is TGCGCCAGCAGCCAAGATTTCAGCGGGGGACCGTCGGGTAAGCAGTTCTTC. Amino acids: CASSQDFSGGPSGKQFF.

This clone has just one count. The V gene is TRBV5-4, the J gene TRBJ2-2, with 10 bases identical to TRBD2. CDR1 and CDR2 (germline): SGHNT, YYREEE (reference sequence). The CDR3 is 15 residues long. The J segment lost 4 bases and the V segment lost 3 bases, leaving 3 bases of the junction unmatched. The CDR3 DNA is TGTGCCAGCAGCTCTATAGCGGGAGGCACCGGGGAGCTGTTTTTT. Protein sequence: CASSSIAGGTGELFF.

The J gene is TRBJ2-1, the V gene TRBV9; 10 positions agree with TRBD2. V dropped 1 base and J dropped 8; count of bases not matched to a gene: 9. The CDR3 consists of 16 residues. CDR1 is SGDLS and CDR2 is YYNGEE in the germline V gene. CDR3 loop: CASSVSGSGRVDEQFF. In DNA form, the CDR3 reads TGTGCCAGCAGCGTATCGGGCAGCGGGAGGGTGGATGAGCAGTTCTTC.

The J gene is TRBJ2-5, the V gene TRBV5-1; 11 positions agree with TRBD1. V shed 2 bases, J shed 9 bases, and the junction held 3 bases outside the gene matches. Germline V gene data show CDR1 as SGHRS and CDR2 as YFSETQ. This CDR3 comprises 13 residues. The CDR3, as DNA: TGCGCCAGCAGCTTTGAGGGACAGGGGGCCCAGTACTTC. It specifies CASSFEGQGAQYF.

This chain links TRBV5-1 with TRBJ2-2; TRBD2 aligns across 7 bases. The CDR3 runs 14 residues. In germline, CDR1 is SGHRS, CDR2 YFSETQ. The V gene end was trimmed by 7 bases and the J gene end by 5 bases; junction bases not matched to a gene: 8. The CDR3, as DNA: TGCGCCAGCGATCCGGGACTAAATACCGGGGAGCTGTTTTTT. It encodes CASDPGLNTGELFF.

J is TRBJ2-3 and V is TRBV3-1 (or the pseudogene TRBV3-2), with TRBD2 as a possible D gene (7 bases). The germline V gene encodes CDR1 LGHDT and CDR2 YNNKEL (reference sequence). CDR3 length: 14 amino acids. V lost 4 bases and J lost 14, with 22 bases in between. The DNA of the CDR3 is TGTGCCAGCAGCCTCACAGGAAGGGGGGGAAGGCCGTATTTT. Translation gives CASSLTGRGGRPYF.

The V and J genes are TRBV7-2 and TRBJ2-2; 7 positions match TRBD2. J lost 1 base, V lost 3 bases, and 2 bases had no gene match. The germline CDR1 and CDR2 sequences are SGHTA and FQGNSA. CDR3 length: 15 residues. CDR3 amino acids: CASSFRGENTGELFF. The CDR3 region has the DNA TGTGCCAGCAGCTTTCGGGGGGAGAACACCGGGGAGCTGTTTTTT. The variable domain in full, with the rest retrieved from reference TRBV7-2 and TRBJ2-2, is GAGVSQSPSNKVTEKGKDVELRCDPISGHTALYWYRQSLGQGLEFLIYFQGNSAPDKSGLPSDRFSAERTGGSVSTLTIQRTQQEDSAVYLCASSFRGENTGELFFGEGSRLTVL.

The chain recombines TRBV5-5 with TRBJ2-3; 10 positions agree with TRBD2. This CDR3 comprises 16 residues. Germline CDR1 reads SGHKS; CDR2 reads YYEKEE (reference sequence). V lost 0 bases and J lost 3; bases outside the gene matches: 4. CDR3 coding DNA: TGTGCCAGCAGCTTGGTAGTAGCGGGGGGTACAGATACGCAGTATTTT. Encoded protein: CASSLVVAGGTDTQYF.

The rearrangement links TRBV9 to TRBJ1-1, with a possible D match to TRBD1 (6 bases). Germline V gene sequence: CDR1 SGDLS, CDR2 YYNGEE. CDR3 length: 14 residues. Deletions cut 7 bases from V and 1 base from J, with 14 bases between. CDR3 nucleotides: TGTGCCAGCGGCCCGGGACACCAGAACACTGAAGCTTTCTTT. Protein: CASGPGHQNTEAFF.

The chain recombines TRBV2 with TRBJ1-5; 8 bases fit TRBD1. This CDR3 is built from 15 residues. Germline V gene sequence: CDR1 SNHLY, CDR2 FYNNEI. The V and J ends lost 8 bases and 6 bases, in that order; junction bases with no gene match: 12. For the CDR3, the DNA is TGTGCCAGCGACCAAACAGGGGGGAATATTCAGCCCCAGCATTTT. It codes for CASDQTGGNIQPQHF.

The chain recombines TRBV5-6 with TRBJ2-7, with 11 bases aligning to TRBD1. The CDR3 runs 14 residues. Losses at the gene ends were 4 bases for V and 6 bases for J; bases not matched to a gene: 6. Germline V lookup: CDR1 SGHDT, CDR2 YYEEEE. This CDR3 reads CASSPDRGHVEQYF. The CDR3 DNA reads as TGTGCCAGCAGCCCGGACAGGGGGCACGTCGAGCAGTACTTC.

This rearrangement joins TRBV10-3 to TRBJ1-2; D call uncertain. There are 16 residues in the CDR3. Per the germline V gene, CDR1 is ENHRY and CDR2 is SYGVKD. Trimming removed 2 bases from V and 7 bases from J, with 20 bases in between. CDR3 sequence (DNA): TGTGCCATCAGTGAGGTATCCTTAACGGGAGTTGGTGGCTACACCTTC. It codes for CAISEVSLTGVGGYTF.

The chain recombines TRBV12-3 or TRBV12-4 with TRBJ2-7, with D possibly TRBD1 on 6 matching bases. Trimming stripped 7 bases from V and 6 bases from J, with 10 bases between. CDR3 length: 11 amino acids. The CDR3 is CASKGRGEQYF. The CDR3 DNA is TGTGCCAGCAAAGGCAGGGGCGAGCAGTACTTC.

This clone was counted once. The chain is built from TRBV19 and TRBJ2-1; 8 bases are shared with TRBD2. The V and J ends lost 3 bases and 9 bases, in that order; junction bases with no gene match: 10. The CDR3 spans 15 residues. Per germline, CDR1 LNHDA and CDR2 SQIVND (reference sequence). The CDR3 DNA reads TGTGCCAGTAGTATGTCGAGCGGGAGACTTGGTGAGCAGTTCTTC. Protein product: CASSMSSGRLGEQFF.

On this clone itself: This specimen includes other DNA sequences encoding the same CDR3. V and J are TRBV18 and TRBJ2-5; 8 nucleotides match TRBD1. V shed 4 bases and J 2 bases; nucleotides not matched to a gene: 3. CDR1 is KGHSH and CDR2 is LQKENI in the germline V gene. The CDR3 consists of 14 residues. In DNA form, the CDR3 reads TGTGCCAGCTCACGTGGGACAGGACAAGAGACCCAGTACTTC. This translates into CASSRGTGQETQYF.

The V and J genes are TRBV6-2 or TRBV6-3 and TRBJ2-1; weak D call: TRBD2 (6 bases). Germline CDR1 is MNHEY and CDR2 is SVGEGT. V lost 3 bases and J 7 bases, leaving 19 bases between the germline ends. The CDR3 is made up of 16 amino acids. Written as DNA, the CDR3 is TGTGCCAGCAGTTATTCAGGGAGTGCTGGGGGGAATGAGCAGTTCTTC. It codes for CASSYSGSAGGNEQFF.

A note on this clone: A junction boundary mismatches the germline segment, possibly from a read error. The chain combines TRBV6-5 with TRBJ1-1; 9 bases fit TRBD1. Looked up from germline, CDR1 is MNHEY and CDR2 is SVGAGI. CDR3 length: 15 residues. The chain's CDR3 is CASSPPTGGLPLGIF. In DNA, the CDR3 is TGTGCCAGCAGCCCCCCGACAGGGGGTCTGCCCTTAGGTATCTTT.

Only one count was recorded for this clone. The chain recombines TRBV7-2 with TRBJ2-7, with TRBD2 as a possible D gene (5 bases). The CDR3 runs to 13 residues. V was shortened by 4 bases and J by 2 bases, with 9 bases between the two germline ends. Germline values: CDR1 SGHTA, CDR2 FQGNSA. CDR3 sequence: CASSSTRTYEQYF. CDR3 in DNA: TGTGCCAGCAGCTCAACTAGGACCTACGAGCAGTACTTC.

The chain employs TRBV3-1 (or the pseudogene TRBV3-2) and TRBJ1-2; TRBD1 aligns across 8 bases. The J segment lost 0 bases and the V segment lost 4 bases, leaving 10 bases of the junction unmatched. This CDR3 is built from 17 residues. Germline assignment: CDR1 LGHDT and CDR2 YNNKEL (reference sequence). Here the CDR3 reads CASSPRDRSYPNYGYTF. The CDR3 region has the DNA TGTGCCAGCAGCCCCCGGGACAGGTCCTATCCTAACTATGGCTACACCTTC.

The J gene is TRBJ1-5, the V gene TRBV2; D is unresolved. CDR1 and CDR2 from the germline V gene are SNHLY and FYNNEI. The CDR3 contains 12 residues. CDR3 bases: TGTGCTAAGGGAGAGCCCAATCAGCCCCAGCATTTT. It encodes CAKGEPNQPQHF. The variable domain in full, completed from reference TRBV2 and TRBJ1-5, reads EPEVTQTPSHQVTQMGQEVILRCVPISNHLYFYWYRQILGQKVEFLVSFYNNEISEKSEIFDDQFSVERPDGSNFTLKIRSTKLEDSAMYFCAKGEPNQPQHFGDGTRLSIL.